Below, one TCR beta chain is given with its context. Its antigen is still unknown. This sample was taken from a study of cytomegalovirus exposure and HLA in healthy donors. Study overall: Among the approximately 430 donors who were genotyped, roughly 86% fell in the genetic ancestry cluster that is associated with self-reported Caucasian donors. Study-wide points: Relative to the approximately 670-donor mean, N-insertions were reportedly fewer in an Asian-associated ancestry cluster in a later analysis. Most CMV-associated TCR beta chains were later found to appear HLA-restricted.

Germline V lookup: CDR1 LNHDA, CDR2 SQIVND (reference sequence). This CDR3 region has 15 residues. The junction had 8 bases not matched to a gene; V was cut back by 3 bases and J by 6 bases. PCR employed 60 Vbeta and 13 Jbeta primers. Profiling relied on immunoSEQ multiplex PCR, and the TCRdb table lists in-frame clones only, not all of them. This sample's clone table lists over 40,000 clones. Sequenced sample: PBMCs. The clonotype originates from a middle-aged woman in good health and CMV-seronegative. This chain uses TRBV19 with TRBJ1-5, with 7 bases fitting TRBD1. The CDR3: CASSIRDRPFQPQHF. As DNA, the CDR3 is TGTGCCAGTAGTATCCGGGACAGACCTTTTCAGCCCCAGCATTTT.